One sample yielded the 20 T cell receptor beta chains listed below, sequenced in a study of cytomegalovirus exposure and HLA in healthy donors. With 60 Vbeta and 13 Jbeta primers, the PCR was carried out. Repertoires were generated with immunoSEQ multiplex PCR, while TCRdb's copy carries only in-frame clones and drops some. The repertoire has roughly 290,000 clones, about 80% of them found once; the top ten carry roughly 0.31%. The sample consisted of PBMCs. These receptor sequences come from a girl between 2 and 10 years old in good health and CMV-seronegative.

The rearrangement uses TRBV6-5 and TRBJ1-1, with D uncertain. The V gene lost 2 bases and the J gene lost 0 bases, with 10 bases spanning the gap. The CDR3 contains 15 residues. Germline CDR1 reads MNHEY; CDR2 reads SVGAGI. CDR3 loop: CASSYTRWLNTEAFF. DNA of the CDR3: TGTGCCAGCAGTTACACACGTTGGCTGAACACTGAAGCTTTCTTT.

The chain is built from TRBV9 and TRBJ1-2; perhaps TRBD1 as D (6 bases). The CDR3 consists of 14 residues. Trimming removed 3 bases from V and 5 bases from J, with 14 bases in between. The germline CDR1 and CDR2 sequences are SGDLS and YYNGEE. The CDR3 is CASSAWGGRYGYTF. The DNA of the CDR3 is TGTGCCAGCAGCGCTTGGGGGGGGCGGTATGGCTACACCTTC.

The genes are TRBV6-5 and TRBJ2-5; weak D call: TRBD2 (6 bases). The V end was cut by 5 bases, the J end by 2 bases, with 12 bases between. Germline loops: CDR1 MNHEY, CDR2 SVGAGI. The CDR3 loop spans 14 amino acids. CDR3 nucleotide sequence: TGTGCCAGCAGTCGAACCGGGACTCAAGAGACCCAGTACTTC. Translated: CASSRTGTQETQYF.

As concerns this clone: Germline is not matched at one junction end, which may reflect a read error. At the DNA level, this CDR3 is encoded by other sequences in the same sample as well. This chain joins TRBV5-4 and TRBJ1-1; maybe TRBD1 (6 bases). This CDR3 is built from 13 residues. CDR1 and CDR2 from the germline V gene are SGHNT and YYREEE (reference sequence). The CDR3 is CASSLDRNTEAFF. DNA of the CDR3: TGTGCCAGCAGTTTGGACAGGAACACTGAAGCTTTCTTT. Combining the CDR3 with reference TRBV5-4 and TRBJ1-1 gives the whole variable domain ETGVTQSPTHLIKTRGQQVTLRCSSQSGHNTVSWYQQALGQGPQFIFQYYREEENGRGNFPPRFSGLQFPNYSSELNVNALELDDSALYLCASSLDRNTEAFFGQGTRLTVV.

The CDR3 nucleotides read TGTGCCAGCAGGACATGGGGCGGGGACGAGCAGTACTTC. This translates into CASRTWGGDEQYF. The rearrangement links TRBV5-4 to TRBJ2-7, with D tentatively TRBD2 (6 bases). Germline V gene lookup returns CDR1 SGHNT and CDR2 YYREEE (reference sequence). V was clipped by 5 bases and J by 5 bases, with 14 bases between them. CDR3 length: 13 amino acids.

CDR3 loop: CAWSVLAGDVSYEQYF. DNA for the CDR3: TGTGCCTGGAGTGTACTAGCGGGAGATGTCTCCTACGAGCAGTACTTC. V is TRBV30 and J is TRBJ2-7; 11 bases align to TRBD2. The CDR3 has 16 amino acids. Germline assignment: CDR1 GTSNPN and CDR2 SVGIG (reference sequence). Trimming at V came to 0 bases and at J to 0 bases, leaving 4 bases not matched to a gene.

The chain links TRBV9 to TRBJ2-1; 9 bases map to TRBD2. CDR1 and CDR2 (germline): SGDLS, YYNGEE. The CDR3 loop spans 16 amino acids. The V gene end was trimmed by 2 bases and the J gene end by 6 bases; junction bases not matched to a gene: 9. CDR3 sequence reads: CASSVRAGGVPNEQFF. Here the CDR3 DNA reads TGTGCCAGCAGCGTCCGAGCGGGAGGCGTTCCCAATGAGCAGTTCTTC.

In this sample, this clone turned up a few times. The chain is built from TRBV2 and TRBJ2-7; TRBD1 might be the D (5 bases). The CDR3 runs 13 residues. Germline-derived CDR1 and CDR2 are SNHLY and FYNNEI. V was clipped by 8 bases and J by 7 bases, with 18 bases between them. The CDR3 sequence: CASLDHGAGEQYF. The CDR3 DNA reads TGTGCCAGCCTAGACCACGGTGCAGGGGAGCAGTACTTC.

The chain is built from TRBV5-1 and TRBJ2-7; 8 bases map to TRBD1. V was clipped by 3 bases and J by 2 bases; unmatched bases: 7. CDR1 and CDR2 from the germline V gene are SGHRS and YFSETQ. The CDR3 runs to 15 residues. CDR3 sequence reads: CASSSGQGTTYEQYF. CDR3 DNA: TGCGCCAGCAGCTCCGGACAGGGAACAACCTACGAGCAGTACTTC.

This clone was counted between two and nine times. V gene TRBV6-1 combines with J gene TRBJ2-7; TRBD2 matches 9 bases. CDR3 length: 15 amino acids. J gave up 2 bases and V 8 bases, and 10 bases lay outside the gene matches. The germline CDR1 and CDR2 sequences are MNHNS and SASEGT. The CDR3 spells CASRSGGTTPYEQYF. Written as DNA, the CDR3 is TGTGCCAGCCGGAGCGGGGGGACAACACCCTACGAGCAGTACTTC.

The chain couples TRBV6-8 to TRBJ2-6; D gene uncertain. The CDR3 spans 14 residues. Germline CDR1 MNHGY, CDR2 SAAAGT. Between the trimmed V and J ends, which lost 2 bases and 12 bases, there was a span of 14 bases. The CDR3 region is CASSYVTPLSVLTF. The CDR3 bases are TGTGCCAGCAGTTACGTCACCCCTTTGAGCGTCCTGACTTTC.

The J gene is TRBJ1-2, the V gene TRBV6-5, with 7 bases identical to TRBD1. The germline CDR1 and CDR2 sequences are MNHEY and SVGAGI. Losses at the gene ends were 0 bases for V and 6 bases for J; bases not matched to a gene: 4. CDR3 length: 14 amino acids. The CDR3 here is CASSYSGTVDGYTF. Here the CDR3 DNA reads TGTGCCAGCAGTTACTCGGGGACAGTTGATGGCTACACCTTC.

The chain couples TRBV7-9 to TRBJ2-3, with D possibly being TRBD2 (6 bases). The CDR3 loop spans 15 amino acids. V lost 3 bases, J lost 1 base, and 11 bases lay in between. CDR1 is SEHNR and CDR2 is FQNEAQ in the germline V gene (reference sequence). CDR3 region: CASSLMGGRTDTQYF. CDR3 in DNA: TGTGCCAGCAGCTTGATGGGGGGTCGCACAGATACGCAGTATTTT.

The J gene is TRBJ2-3, the V gene TRBV28; D is uncertain. Germline loops: CDR1 MDHEN, CDR2 SYDVKM. The CDR3 runs to 13 residues. Trimming removed 2 bases at V and 5 bases at J, with 8 bases between. This CDR3 is CASSLPLGDTQYF. In DNA form, the CDR3 reads TGTGCCAGCAGTTTACCGCTAGGAGATACGCAGTATTTT.

This clone was seen a single time. The CDR3 is CASSVSAHYNEQFF. For the CDR3, the DNA is TGTGCCAGCAGTGTAAGCGCCCACTACAATGAGCAGTTCTTC. The chain recombines TRBV2 with TRBJ2-1, with no clear D. Germline CDR1 is SNHLY and CDR2 is FYNNEI. The V end was cut by 4 bases, the J end by 3 bases, with 10 bases between. CDR3 size: 14 residues.

This chain uses TRBV7-2 with TRBJ1-1, with 7 bases that match TRBD1. The length of the CDR3 is 14 residues. Germline CDR1 reads SGHTA; CDR2 reads FQGNSA. The junction had 4 bases not matched to a gene; V was cut back by 2 bases and J by 4 bases. CDR3 residues: CASSLTGAGTEAFF. In nucleotides, the CDR3 is TGTGCCAGCAGCTTAACAGGGGCTGGCACTGAAGCTTTCTTT.

This clone came up a few times. The chain recombines TRBV11-2 with TRBJ1-5, with D tentatively TRBD1 (5 bases). V gave up 1 base and J gave up 7 bases, with 14 bases separating them. Germline V lookup: CDR1 SGHAT, CDR2 FQNNGV. CDR3 length: 15 residues. DNA for the CDR3: TGTGCCAGCAGCTTAGTAGGAGGGGCGGGGCAGCCCCAGCATTTT. This sequence encodes CASSLVGGAGQPQHF.

This clone occurred a few times. The chain uses TRBV7-9 and TRBJ2-2; D gene ambiguous. Germline CDR1 and CDR2: SEHNR and FQNEAQ (reference sequence). The CDR3 sequence is 14 residues long. Trimming removed 0 bases at V and 4 bases at J, with 6 bases between. As DNA, the CDR3 is TGTGCCAGCAGCTTAGCCAGGATCACCGGGGAGCTGTTTTTT. Its translation is CASSLARITGELFF.

This clone has only a few counts. V usage is TRBV28 and J usage is TRBJ2-2; tentative D call: TRBD1 (6 bases). The germline gives CDR1 MDHEN, CDR2 SYDVKM. V was cut by 4 bases and J by 2 bases, with 11 bases left in between. The CDR3 is 15 residues long. In nucleotides, the CDR3 is TGTGCCAGCAGTTCCTGGGACAAAAACACCGGGGAGCTGTTTTTT. Protein product: CASSSWDKNTGELFF.

The chain uses TRBV2 and TRBJ1-5, with a tentative D call TRBD1 (5 bases). From germline, CDR1 is SNHLY and CDR2 FYNNEI. CDR3 length: 18 amino acids. The ends were cut back, 2 bases at V and 0 bases at J, with 17 bases in the middle. The chain's CDR3 is CASSERGARAYSNQPQHF. The DNA of the CDR3 is TGTGCCAGCAGTGAAAGAGGCGCCAGGGCCTATAGCAATCAGCCCCAGCATTTT.